This TCR beta chain was sequenced in a study of response to subunit inactivated influenza vaccine. Findings and caveats of the study: Authors proposed each seasonal influenza vaccination draws in few new T cells.

TCRdb re-called the RT-PCR reads through MiXCR, storing one row per CDR3 protein. The sample holds roughly 700,000 distinct CDR3 sequences, about 15% seen once. The CDR3 totals 14 residues. V dropped 5 bases and J dropped 1; count of bases not matched to a gene: 5. This clonotype was seen at least ten times. Its target is not known. This TCR came from a man in his fifties who received an inactivated influenza vaccine. Sequencing was performed on PBMCs from blood, taken around two weeks before vaccination. This chain connects TRBV12-3 or TRBV12-4 to TRBJ2-7; 7 bases are shared with TRBD1. CDR3 DNA sequence: TGTGCCAGCAGTAGCGACAGGGCGTCCTACGAGCAGTACTTC. This gives the protein CASSSDRASYEQYF.